Sequencing of this T cell receptor (beta chain) was carried out in a study of T cells after yellow fever vaccination (dated by TCRdb to between 2019 and 2020). Broadly, across the study: Libraries from fractions with low cell numbers were prepared with the SMART-Seq v4 Ultra Low Input RNA kit. Bulk TCR alpha and beta repertoires were sequenced longitudinally to track T-cell clones before and after primary and booster YFV17D yellow fever vaccination. Two healthy male donors made up the cohort, one aged 18 to 30 years and the other aged 30 to 39 years. Blood was drawn at multiple timepoints before and after primary and secondary immunization, with bulk PBMC replicates and cell subsets isolated.

A note on this clonotype: The antigen it binds to is not known. Base-call qualities are not available, and no considerably larger clone is one nucleotide away.

Reading the label with the study, this specimen's treatment or condition is: live attenuated yellow fever vaccine strain. At every blood-draw timepoint, two biological replicates of bulk PBMCs were collected. PBMCs were isolated from peripheral blood using a standard Ficoll-Paque protocol. TriZol was used to extract RNA from bulk PBMCs, CD4 and CD8 fractions, and dextramer-positive and dextramer-negative fractions. Taken from the germline V gene, the CDR1 and CDR2 loops are SGHDN and FVKESK. Including cysteine and phenylalanine, the CDR3 has 12 amino acids. Only CDR3 DNA is held: 36 bases, read in frame from base 1. V loses 4 bases of germline sequence and J loses 8 bases, and the interval between the two ends is 8 bases. Overall results and qualifications from the work: After the booster, most of the clones that had expanded following primary vaccination were detected again (around 97% of CD4 and around 90% of CD8), which suggests that memory was broadly maintained. A small share of clonotypes occurred in both CD4 and CD8 compartments, likely arising from convergent recombination. Because abundant contaminating clonotypes from the bulk population could be contained in FACS-sorted repertoires, computational filtering was required. The secondary T-cell response was weaker than the primary response but faster, peaking on day 5 instead of day 15. Because the study included only a couple of donors, the extent to which the findings can be generalized is limited.

TCR cDNA was synthesized by 5'RACE template switching, which introduced a universal primer site and unique molecular identifiers. Priming of cDNA synthesis was performed from both the TCR alpha and TCR beta constant segments. Library amplification used two PCR steps, and the second PCR step added sample barcodes and sequencing adapters. Sequencing of the libraries was done on either Illumina HiSeq 2500 (2x100 bp) or NovaSeq (2x150 bp). Under the source paper's analysis protocol: Reads were demultiplexed and collapsed into UMI consensus sequences with MIGEC, and V(D)J alignment was performed with MiXCR. Clonotypes responding to the vaccine were identified with edgeR on replicate PBMC samples, with the criteria of FDR below 0.01 and a log2 fold change above 5 up to day 15. Each bulk clonotype was labeled CD4 or CD8 based on which sequenced repertoire, CD4 or CD8, contained the clonotype at higher abundance. Using fastp at Q25 and MiXCR, TCRdb reprocessed the public reads and kept productive beta chains. Each entry is one CDR3 protein sequence, shown with its most common DNA and genes. TCRdb, not the authors, supplied the V and J calls. The table for this sample lists approximately 550,000 distinct CDR3 sequences; about 13% of them were counted only once. The ten largest clones capture more than 13% of the sample.

Here the chain combines TRBV14 and TRBJ1-4; too little of a D gene remains to name it. This TCR derives from a young man who received the YFV17D yellow fever vaccine. The material sequenced was PBMCs, taken on the day of the yellow fever booster vaccination. The CDR3 reads CASSRSGEKLFF. The nucleotide sequence reads TGTGCCAGCAGCCGCAGCGGAGAAAAACTGTTTTTT. Joined to the reference TRBV14 and TRBJ1-4 proteins, this CDR3 gives the full variable domain: EAGVTQFPSHSVIEKGQTVTLRCDPISGHDNLYWYRRVMGKEIKFLLHFVKESKQDESGMPNNRFLAERTGGTYSTLKVQPAELEDSGVYFCASSRSGEKLFFGSGTQLSVL.